One and the same sample provided the 12 T cell receptor beta chains below, sequenced in a study of cytomegalovirus exposure and HLA in healthy donors. PCR amplification relied on 60 Vbeta primers (plus 13 Jbeta primers). Produced via immunoSEQ multiplex PCR; TCRdb's table is partial and in-frame only. The data hold around 200,000 clones, with around 88% observed a single time. The source material was PBMCs. Every receptor here comes from a woman aged 25 to 39 in good health and CMV-seronegative.

The chain combines TRBV6-1 with TRBJ2-7; 9 bases fit TRBD1. The V gene end was trimmed by 5 bases and the J gene end by 6 bases; junction bases not matched to a gene: 5. CDR1 and CDR2 (germline): MNHNS, SASEGT. The CDR3 is made up of 13 amino acids. The CDR3 bases are TGTGCCAGCAGTTTACAGGGGGCAGGCGAGCAGTACTTC. Translated, it gives CASSLQGAGEQYF.

The chain carries TRBV5-1 and TRBJ2-7, with 10 bases aligning to TRBD1. The length of the CDR3 is 13 residues. Per germline, CDR1 SGHRS and CDR2 YFSETQ. The ends lost 8 bases at V and 5 bases at J; junction bases unmatched: 7. The CDR3, as DNA: TGCGCCAGTAAATGGACAGGGGGAAACGAGCAGTACTTC. Translating it yields CASKWTGGNEQYF.

The chain has TRBV5-1 and TRBJ1-4, with TRBD1 identical over 8 bases. The germline CDR1 and CDR2 sequences are SGHRS and YFSETQ. The CDR3 consists of 15 residues. V was pared by 4 bases and J by 6 bases, with 8 bases of the junction left unmatched. The CDR3 is CASSRNRGSDEKLFF. In nucleotides, the CDR3 is TGCGCCAGCAGCCGTAACAGGGGGTCAGATGAAAAACTGTTTTTT.

The chain couples TRBV11-2 to TRBJ2-7; TRBD1 matches 8 bases. V lost 5 bases to trimming and J lost 5 bases; unmatched junction nucleotides: 14. The CDR3 is made up of 16 amino acids. Germline V gene sequence: CDR1 SGHAT, CDR2 FQNNGV. CDR3 DNA sequence: TGTGCCAGCAGCACGCTCCGGGACAGGCGTGTCCACGAGCAGTACTTC. Its translation: CASSTLRDRRVHEQYF.

The V call is TRBV28, the J call TRBJ1-4; 8 bases match TRBD1. Germline values: CDR1 MDHEN, CDR2 SYDVKM. This CDR3 spans 14 amino acids. V was clipped by 4 bases and J by 8 bases; unmatched bases: 6. The CDR3 nucleotides read TGTGCCAGCAGTTACAGGGGGTTGGCGGAAAAACTGTTTTTT. Residues: CASSYRGLAEKLFF. Filled out from reference TRBV28 and TRBJ1-4, the complete variable domain reads DVKVTQSSRYLVKRTGEKVFLECVQDMDHENMFWYRQDPGLGLRLIYFSYDVKMKEKGDIPEGYSVSREKKERFSLILESASTNQTSMYLCASSYRGLAEKLFFGSGTQLSVL.

CDR3 amino acids: CASSGRANTGELFF. As DNA, the CDR3 is TGTGCCAGCAGTGGGCGCGCGAACACCGGGGAGCTGTTTTTT. This chain joins TRBV6-6 and TRBJ2-2; D not resolved. Per the germline V gene, CDR1 is MNHNY and CDR2 is SVGAGI (reference sequence). Trimming pared 5 bases from V and 0 bases from J, leaving 7 bases between. This CDR3 has 14 residues.

This chain uses TRBV9 with TRBJ2-7; the match to TRBD2 covers 8 bases. The germline V gene has CDR1 SGDLS and CDR2 YYNGEE. Germline trimming cut 3 bases from V and 0 bases from J; bases unmatched to any gene: 5. The CDR3 has 15 amino acids. CDR3 bases: TGTGCCAGCAGCGCTGTAGCGGGACGCTCCTACGAGCAGTACTTC. Translated: CASSAVAGRSYEQYF.

The V and J genes are TRBV6-1 and TRBJ2-7; 10 bases match TRBD1. Germline CDR1 and CDR2: MNHNS and SASEGT. V shed 7 bases, J shed 5 bases, and the junction held 5 bases outside the gene matches. This CDR3 has 13 amino acids. The CDR3 nucleotides read TGTGCCAGCAACCGGGACAGGGGCCACGAGCAGTACTTC. Amino acids: CASNRDRGHEQYF.

This clone showed up just once. The chain couples TRBV7-2 to TRBJ2-1, with D possibly being TRBD2 (6 bases). The CDR3 consists of 16 residues. Germline V gene lookup returns CDR1 SGHTA and CDR2 FQGNSA. The V gene lost 2 bases and the J gene lost 11 bases, with 22 bases spanning the gap. In DNA, the CDR3 is TGTGCCAGCAGCTTATATTCGATGGGGGGAGGTGGTAAGCAGTTCTTC. Its translation: CASSLYSMGGGGKQFF.

This clone was seen a few times. The J gene is TRBJ2-6, the V gene TRBV2; D unclear. CDR1 is SNHLY and CDR2 is FYNNEI in the germline V gene. Trimming left V 4 bases short and J 2 bases short, with 6 bases between. This CDR3 is built from 14 residues. The CDR3 coding sequence is TGTGCCAGCAGTGGTCTTCCTGGGGCCAACGTCCTGACTTTC. Translating gives CASSGLPGANVLTF.

This rearrangement joins TRBV29-1 to TRBJ1-1; D gene unclear. The germline V and J ends were trimmed by 7 bases and 0 bases, with 12 bases remaining between them. The CDR3 covers 13 residues. Germline V gives CDR1 SQVTM, CDR2 ANQGSEA. CDR3 protein: CSASTNMNTEAFF. The CDR3 DNA reads TGCAGCGCCAGTACAAACATGAACACTGAAGCTTTCTTT. Using reference TRBV29-1 and TRBJ1-1 for the parts outside the CDR3, the full variable domain is SAVISQKPSRDICQRGTSLTIQCQVDSQVTMMFWYRQQPGQSLTLIATANQGSEATYESGFVIDKFPISRPNLTFSTLTVSNMSPEDSSIYLCSASTNMNTEAFFGQGTRLTVV.

This chain connects TRBV11-3 to TRBJ2-1; 8 bases line up with TRBD2. V was clipped by 5 bases and J by 10 bases; unmatched bases: 16. This CDR3 has 16 residues. Germline V gives CDR1 SGHNT, CDR2 YENEEA. The CDR3, as DNA: TGTGCCAGCAGCCCCCGCAGTAGCGGGGAACAACGGGAGCAGTTCTTC. This encodes CASSPRSSGEQREQFF.